This TCR beta chain was captured in a study of regulatory T cells in long-lasting Graves disease. This clonotype was observed a few times. Its antigen is not identified. Overall study results and limits: It is possible that accuracy was reduced by the small size of the sample.

Libraries of TCR beta came from iRepertoire HTBI primers plus Arm-PCR of CDR3 regions. TCRdb reprocessed the multiplex PCR reads via MiXCR and lists one record per CDR3 protein. This sample has about 430,000 distinct CDR3 sequences, with around 20% found just once. Time point here: persistent/refractory GD, antithyroid drugs over 5 years with positive TRAb. Preparation of the TCR library used RNA extracted from PBMCs. This clonotype was obtained from a female donor with Graves disease. The source was peripheral blood mononuclear cells (PBMCs), collected when the disease was refractory, from a patient treated with antithyroid drugs.

The CDR3 coding sequence is TGTGCCAGCAGCTTAGGAGATTCGGGGAACACTGAAGCTTTCTTT. Protein product: CASSLGDSGNTEAFF. The V call is TRBV7-6, the J call TRBJ1-1; D unresolved. The length of the CDR3 is 15 residues. The germline V gene encodes CDR1 SGHVS and CDR2 FNYEAQ. Trimming took off 1 base at V and 1 base at J, with 10 bases between the two ends. Full variable domain (rest looked up from reference TRBV7-6 and TRBJ1-1): GAGVSQSPRYKVTKRGQDVALRCDPISGHVSLYWYRQALGQGPEFLTYFNYEAQQDKSGLPNDRFSAERPEGSISTLTIQRTEQRDSAMYRCASSLGDSGNTEAFFGQGTRLTVV.